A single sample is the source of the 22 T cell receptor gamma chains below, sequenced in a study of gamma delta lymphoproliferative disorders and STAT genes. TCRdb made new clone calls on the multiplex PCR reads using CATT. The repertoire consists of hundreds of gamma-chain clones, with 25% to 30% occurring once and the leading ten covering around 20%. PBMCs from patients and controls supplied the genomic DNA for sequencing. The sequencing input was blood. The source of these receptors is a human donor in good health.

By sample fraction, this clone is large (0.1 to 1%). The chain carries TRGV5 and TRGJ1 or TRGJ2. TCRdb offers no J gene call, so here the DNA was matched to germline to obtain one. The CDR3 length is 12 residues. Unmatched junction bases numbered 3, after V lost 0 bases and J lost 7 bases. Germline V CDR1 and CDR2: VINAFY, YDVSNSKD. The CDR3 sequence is CATWDRRYKKLF. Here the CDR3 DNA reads TGTGCCACCTGGGACAGGCGGTATAAGAAACTCTTT.

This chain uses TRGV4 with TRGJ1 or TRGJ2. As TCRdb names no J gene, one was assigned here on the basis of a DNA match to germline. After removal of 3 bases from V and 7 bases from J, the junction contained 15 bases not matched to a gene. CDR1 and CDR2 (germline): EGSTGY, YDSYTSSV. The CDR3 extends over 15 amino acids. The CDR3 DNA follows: TGTGCCACCTGGGATCGGGGTAATGGGCGATATAAGAAACTCTTT. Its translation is CATWDRGNGRYKKLF.

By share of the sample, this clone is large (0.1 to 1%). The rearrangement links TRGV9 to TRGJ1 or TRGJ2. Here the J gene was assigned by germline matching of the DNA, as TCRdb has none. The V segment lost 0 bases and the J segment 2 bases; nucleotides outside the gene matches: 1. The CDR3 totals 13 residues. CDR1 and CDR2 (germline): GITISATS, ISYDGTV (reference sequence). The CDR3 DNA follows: TGTGCCTTGTGGGAGGTGGATTATTATAAGAAACTCTTT. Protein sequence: CALWEVDYYKKLF.

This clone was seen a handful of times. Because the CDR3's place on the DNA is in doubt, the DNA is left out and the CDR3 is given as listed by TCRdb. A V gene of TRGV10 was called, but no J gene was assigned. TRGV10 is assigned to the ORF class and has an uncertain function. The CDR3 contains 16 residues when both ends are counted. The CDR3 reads CAAWPIRNSLAVEQHF.

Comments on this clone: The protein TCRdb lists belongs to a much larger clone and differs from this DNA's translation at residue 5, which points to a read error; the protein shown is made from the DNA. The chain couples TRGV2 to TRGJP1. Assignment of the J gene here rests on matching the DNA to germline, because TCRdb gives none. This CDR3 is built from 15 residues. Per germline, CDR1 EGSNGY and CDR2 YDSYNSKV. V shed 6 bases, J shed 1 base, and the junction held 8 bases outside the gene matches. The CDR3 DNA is TGTGCCACCTGGAACGTGATTACCACTGGTTGGTTCAAGATATTT. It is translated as CATWNVITTGWFKIF.

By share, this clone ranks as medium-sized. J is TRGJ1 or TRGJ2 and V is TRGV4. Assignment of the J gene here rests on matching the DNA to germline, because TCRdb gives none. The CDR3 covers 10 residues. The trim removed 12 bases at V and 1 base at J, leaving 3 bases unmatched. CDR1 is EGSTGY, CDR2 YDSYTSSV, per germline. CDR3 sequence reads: CAPNYYKKLF. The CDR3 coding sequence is TGTGCCCCCAATTATTATAAGAAACTCTTT.

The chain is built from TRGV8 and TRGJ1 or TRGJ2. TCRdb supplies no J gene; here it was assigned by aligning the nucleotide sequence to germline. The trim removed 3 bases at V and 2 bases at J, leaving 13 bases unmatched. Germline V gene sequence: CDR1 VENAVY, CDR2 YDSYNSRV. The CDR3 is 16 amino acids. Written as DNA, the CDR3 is TGTGCCACCTGGGATGACGGTTATTGGGATTATTATAAGAAACTCTTT. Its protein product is CATWDDGYWDYYKKLF.

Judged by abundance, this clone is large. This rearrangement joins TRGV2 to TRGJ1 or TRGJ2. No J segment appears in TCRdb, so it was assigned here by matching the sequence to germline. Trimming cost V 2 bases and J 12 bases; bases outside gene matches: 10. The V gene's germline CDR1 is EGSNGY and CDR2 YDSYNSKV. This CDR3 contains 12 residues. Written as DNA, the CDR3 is TGTGCCACCTGGGACGTCCCCCGGGGGAAACTCTTT. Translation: CATWDVPRGKLF.

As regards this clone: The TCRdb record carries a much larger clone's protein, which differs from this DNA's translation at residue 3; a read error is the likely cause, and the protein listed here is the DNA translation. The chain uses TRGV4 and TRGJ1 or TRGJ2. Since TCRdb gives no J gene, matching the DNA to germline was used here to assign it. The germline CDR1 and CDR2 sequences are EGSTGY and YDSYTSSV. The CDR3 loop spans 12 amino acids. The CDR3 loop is CAAWGFYYKKLF. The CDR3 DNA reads TGTGCCGCCTGGGGCTTTTATTATAAGAAACTCTTT.

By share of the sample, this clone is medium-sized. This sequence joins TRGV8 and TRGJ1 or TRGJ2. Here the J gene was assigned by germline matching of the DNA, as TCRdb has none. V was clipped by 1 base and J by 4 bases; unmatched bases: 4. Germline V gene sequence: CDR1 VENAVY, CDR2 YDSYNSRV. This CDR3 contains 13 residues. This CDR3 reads CATWDRYYYKKLF. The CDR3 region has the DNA TGTGCCACCTGGGATAGATACTATTATAAGAAACTCTTT.

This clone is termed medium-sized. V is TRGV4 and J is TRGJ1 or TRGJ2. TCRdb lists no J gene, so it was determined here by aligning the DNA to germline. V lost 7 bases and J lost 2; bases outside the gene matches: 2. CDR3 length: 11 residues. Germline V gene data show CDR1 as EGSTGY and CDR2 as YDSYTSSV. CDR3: CATCYYYKKLF. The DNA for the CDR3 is TGTGCCACCTGCTATTATTATAAGAAACTCTTT.

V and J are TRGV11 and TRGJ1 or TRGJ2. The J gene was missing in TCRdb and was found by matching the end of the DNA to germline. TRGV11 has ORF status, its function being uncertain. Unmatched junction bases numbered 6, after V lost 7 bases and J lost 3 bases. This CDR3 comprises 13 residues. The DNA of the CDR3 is TGTGCCTGCTGGATGGAGAGTTATTATAAGAAACTCTTT. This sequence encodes CACWMESYYKKLF.

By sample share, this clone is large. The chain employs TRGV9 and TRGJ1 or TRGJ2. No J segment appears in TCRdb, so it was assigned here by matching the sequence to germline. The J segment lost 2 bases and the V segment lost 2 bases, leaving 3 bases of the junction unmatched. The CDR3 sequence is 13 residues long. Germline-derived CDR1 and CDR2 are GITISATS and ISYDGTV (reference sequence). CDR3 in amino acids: CALWEGYYYKKLF. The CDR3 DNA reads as TGTGCCTTGTGGGAGGGATATTATTATAAGAAACTCTTT.

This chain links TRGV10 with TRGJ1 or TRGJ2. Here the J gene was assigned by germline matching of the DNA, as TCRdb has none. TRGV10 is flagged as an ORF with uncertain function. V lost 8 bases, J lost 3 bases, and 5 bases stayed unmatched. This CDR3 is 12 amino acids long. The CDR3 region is CAAWVSYYKKLF. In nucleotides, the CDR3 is TGTGCTGCGTGGGTTTCTTATTATAAGAAACTCTTT.

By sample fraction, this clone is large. The CDR3 spells CATWDRPNYYKKLF. CDR3 DNA: TGTGCCACCTGGGATCGACCCAATTATTATAAGAAACTCTTT. V usage is TRGV8 and J usage is TRGJ1 or TRGJ2. The J gene is not listed in TCRdb, so it was assigned here from a DNA match to germline. The length of the CDR3 is 14 residues. With V trimmed by 3 bases and J by 1 base, 6 bases remained unmatched. The germline V gene has CDR1 VENAVY and CDR2 YDSYNSRV.

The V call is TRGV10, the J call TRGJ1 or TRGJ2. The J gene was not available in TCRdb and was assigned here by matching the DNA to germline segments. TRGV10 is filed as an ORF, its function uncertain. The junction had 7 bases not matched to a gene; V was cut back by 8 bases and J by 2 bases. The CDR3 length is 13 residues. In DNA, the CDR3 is TGTGCTGCGTGGGTCGACTATTATTATAAGAAACTCTTT. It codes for CAAWVDYYYKKLF.

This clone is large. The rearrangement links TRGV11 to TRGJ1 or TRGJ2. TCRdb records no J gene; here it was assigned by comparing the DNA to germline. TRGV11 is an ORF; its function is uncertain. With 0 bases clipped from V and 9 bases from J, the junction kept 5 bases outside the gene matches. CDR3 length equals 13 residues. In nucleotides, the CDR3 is TGTGCCTGCTGGATTAGGCACGTGGTTAAGAAACTCTTT. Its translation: CACWIRHVVKKLF.

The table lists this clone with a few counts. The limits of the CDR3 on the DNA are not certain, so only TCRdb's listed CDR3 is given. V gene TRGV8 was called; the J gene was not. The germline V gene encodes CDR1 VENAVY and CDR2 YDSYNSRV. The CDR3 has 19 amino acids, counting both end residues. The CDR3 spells CATWDSGRGRNSLAVEQHF.

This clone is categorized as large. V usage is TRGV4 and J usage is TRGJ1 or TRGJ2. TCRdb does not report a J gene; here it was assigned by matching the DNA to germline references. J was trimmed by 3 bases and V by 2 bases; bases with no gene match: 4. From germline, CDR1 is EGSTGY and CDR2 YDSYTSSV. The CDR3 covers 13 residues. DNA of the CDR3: TGTGCCACCTGGGATGTGAGTTATTATAAGAAACTCTTT. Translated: CATWDVSYYKKLF.

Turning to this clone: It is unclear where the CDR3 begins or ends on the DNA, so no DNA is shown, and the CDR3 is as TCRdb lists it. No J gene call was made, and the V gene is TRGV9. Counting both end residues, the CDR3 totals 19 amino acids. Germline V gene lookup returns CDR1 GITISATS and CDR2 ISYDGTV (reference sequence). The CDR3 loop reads CALWEDFIIRNSLAVEQHF.

CDR3 amino acids: CAAWNTGWFKIF. CDR3 nucleotide sequence: TGTGCTGCGTGGAACACTGGTTGGTTCAAGATATTT. V usage is TRGV10 and J usage is TRGJP1. TCRdb is silent on the J gene; assignment here came from matching the DNA to germline. TRGV10 is designated an ORF whose function remains uncertain. The V and J ends lost 8 bases and 4 bases, in that order; junction bases with no gene match: 2. This CDR3 has 12 amino acids.

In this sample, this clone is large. Written as DNA, the CDR3 is TGTGCTGCGTGGGATTATCGGACTGGTTGGTTCAAGATATTT. This codes for CAAWDYRTGWFKIF. The rearrangement links TRGV10 to TRGJP1. TCRdb offers no J gene call, so here the DNA was matched to germline to obtain one. TRGV10 is treated as an ORF (open reading frame) with a function not yet certain. The ends lost 8 bases at V and 5 bases at J; junction bases unmatched: 9. This CDR3 contains 14 residues.